This entry lists 18 T cell receptor beta chains sequenced from one sample in a study of blood T cell repertoires in COVID-19. Sequencing was performed with immunoSEQ multiplex PCR; in TCRdb, only in-frame clones are kept and a portion is missing. The table shows approximately 150,000 clones, with more than 75% occurring only once. Material: peripheral blood. The source is a man aged 45-65 years who had recovered from COVID-19.

The chain employs TRBV7-3 and TRBJ2-2, with a possible D match to TRBD1 (5 bases). Trimming pared 6 bases from V and 3 bases from J, leaving 14 bases between. Looked up from germline, CDR1 is SGHTA and CDR2 is FQGTGA. This CDR3 has 15 residues. CDR3 protein: CASSSNPGYTGELFF. CDR3 coding DNA: TGTGCCAGCAGTTCCAACCCAGGGTACACCGGGGAGCTGTTTTTT.

V gene TRBV6-2 or TRBV6-3 combines with J gene TRBJ2-7; D may be TRBD2 (6 bases). V was trimmed by 6 bases and J by 7 bases, leaving 25 bases between them. The length of the CDR3 is 16 residues. Germline CDR1 reads MNHEY; CDR2 reads SVGEGT. In DNA, the CDR3 is TGTGCCAGCAGCCCCCCCTGGACTACGAGGCGTGAAGAGCAGTACTTC. It specifies CASSPPWTTRREEQYF.

This chain joins TRBV5-6 and TRBJ2-7; 10 positions agree with TRBD1. The V gene end was trimmed by 2 bases and the J gene end by 5 bases; junction bases not matched to a gene: 10. The CDR3 runs 16 residues. The germline V gene has CDR1 SGHDT and CDR2 YYEEEE. The chain's CDR3 is CASSLGTGVYANEQYF. The CDR3 DNA is TGTGCCAGCAGCTTAGGGACAGGGGTTTATGCCAACGAGCAGTACTTC.

The DNA of the CDR3 is TGTGCCAGCAGTTCCCTACAGGGGGCGGGAACTGAAGCTTTCTTT. Protein: CASSSLQGAGTEAFF. The rearrangement uses TRBV6-2 or TRBV6-3 and TRBJ1-1, with TRBD1 matching over 9 bases. The germline V gene has CDR1 MNHEY and CDR2 SVGEGT. The CDR3 loop spans 15 amino acids. The J segment lost 5 bases and the V segment lost 4 bases, leaving 8 bases of the junction unmatched.

This clone was seen a few times. The V and J genes are TRBV7-9 and TRBJ2-7, with D perhaps matching TRBD1 (6 bases). The CDR3 is 13 residues long. Germline V CDR1 and CDR2: SEHNR, FQNEAQ (reference sequence). The V end was cut by 5 bases, the J end by 1 base, with 9 bases between. CDR3 nucleotides: TGTGCCAGCAGCACTGGGACATCCTACGAGCAGTACTTC. Its translation: CASSTGTSYEQYF.

This clone was observed a single time. This chain joins TRBV18 and TRBJ2-1, with 8 bases aligning to TRBD2. After removal of 4 bases from V and 9 bases from J, the junction contained 2 bases not matched to a gene. CDR3 length: 12 residues. Looked up from germline, CDR1 is KGHSH and CDR2 is LQKENI. In DNA form, the CDR3 reads TGTGCCAGCTCACTCCGGGGGGGTGAGCAGTTCTTC. As protein: CASSLRGGEQFF.

The V gene is TRBV2, the J gene TRBJ2-1; 10 bases map to TRBD2. CDR1 and CDR2 (germline): SNHLY, FYNNEI. J gave up 4 bases and V 3 bases, and 3 bases lay outside the gene matches. The CDR3 spans 15 residues. This chain's CDR3 is CASSDQREGYNEQFF. The CDR3 DNA reads TGTGCCAGCAGTGACCAGCGGGAGGGGTACAATGAGCAGTTCTTC.

V and J are TRBV19 and TRBJ2-3; 8 bases map to TRBD1. The CDR3 consists of 16 residues. V shed 1 base and J 4 bases; nucleotides not matched to a gene: 7. From germline, CDR1 is LNHDA and CDR2 SQIVND (reference sequence). DNA of the CDR3: TGTGCCAGTAGTATAGCAGGGGGCGCCCCAGCAGATACGCAGTATTTT. This translates into CASSIAGGAPADTQYF.

The genes are TRBV3-1 (or the pseudogene TRBV3-2) and TRBJ2-1; 10 nucleotides line up with TRBD2. Germline loops: CDR1 LGHDT, CDR2 YNNKEL (reference sequence). This CDR3 has 16 residues. With V trimmed by 1 base and J by 3 bases, 3 bases remained unmatched. CDR3 coding DNA: TGTGCCAGCAGCCAAGGAGCTAGCGGGGGCTACAATGAGCAGTTCTTC. Encoded protein: CASSQGASGGYNEQFF.

The chain recombines TRBV5-6 with TRBJ2-5; TRBD2 aligns across 9 bases. The germline gives CDR1 SGHDT, CDR2 YYEEEE. The CDR3 contains 15 residues. Trimming removed 4 bases from V and 4 bases from J; junction bases left unmatched: 8. The CDR3 reads CASSLDKRGAETQYF. The CDR3, as DNA: TGTGCCAGCAGCCTGGATAAGCGGGGGGCAGAGACCCAGTACTTC.

This clone was found once. The J gene is TRBJ2-4, the V gene TRBV19; perhaps TRBD2 as D (6 bases). Germline CDR1 LNHDA, CDR2 SQIVND (reference sequence). V was clipped by 4 bases and J by 4 bases, with 11 bases between them. The CDR3 runs to 14 residues. The CDR3 loop reads CASSNPGTKNIQYF. For the CDR3, the DNA is TGTGCCAGTAGTAACCCAGGGACTAAAAACATTCAGTACTTC.

The chain uses TRBV4-1 and TRBJ2-7; D gene uncertain. The V and J ends lost 2 bases and 3 bases respectively, with 11 bases between them. Germline V gene lookup returns CDR1 MGHRA and CDR2 YSYEKL. The CDR3 extends over 14 amino acids. Written as DNA, the CDR3 is TGCGCCAGCAGCCAAATACCAGGATTCTACGAGCAGTACTTC. Its translation: CASSQIPGFYEQYF.

In its sample, this clone was seen once. This chain joins TRBV6-2 or TRBV6-3 and TRBJ2-1; 12 bases are shared with TRBD2. Germline CDR1 is MNHEY and CDR2 is SVGEGT. The CDR3 spans 20 residues. With 3 bases clipped from V and 1 base from J, the junction kept 13 bases outside the gene matches. CDR3 protein: CASSYSSKGLAGFSYNEQFF. The CDR3, as DNA: TGTGCCAGCAGTTATTCCAGCAAGGGACTAGCGGGTTTTTCCTACAATGAGCAGTTCTTC.

This rearrangement joins TRBV28 to TRBJ1-5, with D maybe TRBD1 (6 bases). The germline V and J ends were trimmed by 3 bases and 2 bases, with 8 bases remaining between them. This CDR3 is 14 amino acids long. Germline CDR1 and CDR2: MDHEN and SYDVKM. This CDR3 is CASSLSGGNQPQHF. As DNA, the CDR3 is TGTGCCAGCAGTTTGTCAGGGGGCAATCAGCCCCAGCATTTT.

The chain has TRBV27 and TRBJ2-5; the match to TRBD1 covers 7 bases. This CDR3 is 14 amino acids long. The V gene's germline CDR1 is MNHEY and CDR2 SMNVEV (reference sequence). The ends lost 6 bases at V and 3 bases at J; junction bases unmatched: 7. CDR3 loop: CASRAGTVKETQYF. For the CDR3, the DNA is TGTGCCAGCAGAGCCGGGACAGTAAAAGAGACCCAGTACTTC.

The sample holds one count of this clone. The chain is built from TRBV11-3 and TRBJ1-1; the match to TRBD1 covers 7 bases. V was pared by 4 bases and J by 4 bases, with 0 bases of the junction left unmatched. In germline, CDR1 is SGHNT, CDR2 YENEEA. This CDR3 has 12 amino acids. CDR3 protein: CASSSGGTEAFF. The CDR3 DNA sequence: TGTGCCAGCAGCTCAGGGGGCACTGAAGCTTTCTTT.

The V gene is TRBV5-6, the J gene TRBJ2-2, with 7 bases lining up with TRBD1. The germline gives CDR1 SGHDT, CDR2 YYEEEE. The length of the CDR3 is 15 residues. Trimming at V came to 6 bases and at J to 3 bases, leaving 8 bases not matched to a gene. CDR3 region: CASIHYRGDTGELFF. The CDR3 DNA reads as TGTGCCAGCATACACTACAGGGGTGACACCGGGGAGCTGTTTTTT. The full variable domain, rest sourced from reference TRBV5-6 and TRBJ2-2, is DAGVTQSPTHLIKTRGQQVTLRCSPKSGHDTVSWYQQALGQGPQFIFQYYEEEERQRGNFPDRFSGHQFPNYSSELNVNALLLGDSALYLCASIHYRGDTGELFFGEGSRLTVL.

The chain joins TRBV19 to TRBJ1-1; 8 bases align to TRBD1. Germline CDR1 reads LNHDA; CDR2 reads SQIVND (reference sequence). Losses at the gene ends were 4 bases for V and 4 bases for J; bases not matched to a gene: 8. This CDR3 has 15 residues. CDR3 sequence reads: CASSSGQGGITEAFF. CDR3 coding DNA: TGTGCCAGTAGTAGTGGACAGGGAGGAATCACTGAAGCTTTCTTT. The full variable domain, in which reference TRBV19 and TRBJ1-1 provide the parts outside the CDR3, is DGGITQSPKYLFRKEGQNVTLSCEQNLNHDAMYWYRQDPGQGLRLIYYSQIVNDFQKGDIAEGYSVSREKKESFPLTVTSAQKNPTAFYLCASSSGQGGITEAFFGQGTRLTVV.